Listed here is a single T cell receptor beta chain. These data are taken from a study of shared clonotypes between healthy human individuals. Germline V gene lookup returns CDR1 LGHNA and CDR2 YSLEER. The ends were cut back, 5 bases at V and 4 bases at J, with 17 bases in the middle. The CDR3 runs 15 residues. The table came from immunoSEQ multiplex PCR; TCRdb's copy has only in-frame clones and leaves some out. The sample records 1,100,000 or so clones, more than 75% being singletons. What was sequenced was memory CD4+ T cells from PBMCs. Subset reported: CD45RA-negative fraction. The sequence derives from a man younger than 35 in good health. Some clones in this sample may be carry-over from other donors' samples. V is TRBV4-3 and J is TRBJ1-1; perhaps TRBD1 as D (5 bases). The CDR3 nucleotides read TGCGCCAGCAGCAGAAAATTAACAGGAATCACTGAAGCTTTCTTT. Protein sequence: CASSRKLTGITEAFF.